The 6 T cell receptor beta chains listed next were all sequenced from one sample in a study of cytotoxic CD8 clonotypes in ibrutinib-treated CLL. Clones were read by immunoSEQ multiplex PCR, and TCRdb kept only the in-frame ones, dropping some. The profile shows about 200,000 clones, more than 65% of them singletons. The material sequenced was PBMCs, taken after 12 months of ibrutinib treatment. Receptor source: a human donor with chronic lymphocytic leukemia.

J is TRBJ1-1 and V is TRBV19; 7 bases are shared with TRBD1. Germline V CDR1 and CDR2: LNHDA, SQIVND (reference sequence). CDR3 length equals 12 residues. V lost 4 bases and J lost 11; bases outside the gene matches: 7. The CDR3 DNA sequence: TGTGCCAGTAGTAGTCGACAGGGAGAGGCTTTCTTT. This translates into CASSSRQGEAFF.

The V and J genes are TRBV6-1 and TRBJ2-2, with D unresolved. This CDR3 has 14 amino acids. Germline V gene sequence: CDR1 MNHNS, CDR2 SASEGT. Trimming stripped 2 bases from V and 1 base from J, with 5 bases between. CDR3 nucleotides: TGTGCCAGCAGTGAACTTCAGAACACCGGGGAGCTGTTTTTT. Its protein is CASSELQNTGELFF.

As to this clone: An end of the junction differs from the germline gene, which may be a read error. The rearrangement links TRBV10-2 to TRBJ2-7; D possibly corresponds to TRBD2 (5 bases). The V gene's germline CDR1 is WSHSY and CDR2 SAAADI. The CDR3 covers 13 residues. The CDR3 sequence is CASCEGLGDEQYF. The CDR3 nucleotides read TGCGCCAGCTGTGAGGGTCTCGGCGACGAGCAGTACTTC.

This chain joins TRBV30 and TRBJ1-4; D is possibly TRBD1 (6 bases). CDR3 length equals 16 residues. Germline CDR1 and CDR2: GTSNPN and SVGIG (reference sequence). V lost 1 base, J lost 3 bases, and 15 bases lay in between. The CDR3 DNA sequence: TGTGCCTGGAGTGATCAGGGGTCTGGGTCTAATGAAAAACTGTTTTTT. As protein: CAWSDQGSGSNEKLFF.

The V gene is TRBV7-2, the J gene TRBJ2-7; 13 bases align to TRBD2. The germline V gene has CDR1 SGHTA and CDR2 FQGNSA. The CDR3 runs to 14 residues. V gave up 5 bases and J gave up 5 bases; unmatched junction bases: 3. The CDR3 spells CASSPGLAGDEQYF. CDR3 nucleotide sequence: TGTGCCAGCAGCCCCGGACTAGCGGGGGACGAGCAGTACTTC. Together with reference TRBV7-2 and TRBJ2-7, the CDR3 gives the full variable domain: GAGVSQSPSNKVTEKGKDVELRCDPISGHTALYWYRQSLGQGLEFLIYFQGNSAPDKSGLPSDRFSAERTGGSVSTLTIQRTQQEDSAVYLCASSPGLAGDEQYFGPGTRLTVT.

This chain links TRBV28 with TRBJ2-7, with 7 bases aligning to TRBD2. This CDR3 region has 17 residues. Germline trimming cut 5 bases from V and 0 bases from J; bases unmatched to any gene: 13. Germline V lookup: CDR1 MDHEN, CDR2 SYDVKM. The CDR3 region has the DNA TGTGCCAGCAGTGCCCGGGGGGTAATAAGGCGCTCCTACGAGCAGTACTTC. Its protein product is CASSARGVIRRSYEQYF.